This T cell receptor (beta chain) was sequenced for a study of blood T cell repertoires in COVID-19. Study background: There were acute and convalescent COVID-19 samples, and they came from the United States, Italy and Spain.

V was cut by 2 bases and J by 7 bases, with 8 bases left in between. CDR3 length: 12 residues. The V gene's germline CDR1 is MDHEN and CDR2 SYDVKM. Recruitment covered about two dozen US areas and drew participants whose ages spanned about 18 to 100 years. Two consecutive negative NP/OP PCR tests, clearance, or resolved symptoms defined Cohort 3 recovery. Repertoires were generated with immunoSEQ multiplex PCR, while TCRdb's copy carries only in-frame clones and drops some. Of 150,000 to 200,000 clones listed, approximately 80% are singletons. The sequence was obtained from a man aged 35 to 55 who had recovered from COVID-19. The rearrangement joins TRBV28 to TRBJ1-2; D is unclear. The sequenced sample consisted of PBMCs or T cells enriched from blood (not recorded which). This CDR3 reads CASSLTARGYTF. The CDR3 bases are TGTGCCAGCAGTTTAACTGCACGTGGCTACACCTTC.